The source of this T cell receptor beta chain is a study of T-cell reconstitution after alpha-beta-depleted transplantation in children listed by TCRdb under 2016. Concerning the study at large: Using TCR repertoire profiling, the study quantitatively followed how T-cell immune reconstitution unfolded in children after TCRalphabeta/CD19-depleted allogeneic hematopoietic cell transplantation.

V is cut by 2 bases and J by 7 bases, and the space between the germline ends is 10 bases. CDR1 and CDR2, looked up from the germline V gene (reference sequence), are SGHKS and YYEKEE. Reading from cysteine to phenylalanine, the CDR3 counts 14 amino acids. This entry keeps only the CDR3 DNA: 42 bases, framed from base 1. At least ten counts were recorded for this clonotype. Its antigen target is currently unknown. Base qualities are not at hand, and no much larger clone is one base apart. The library came from PCR. The instrument was an Illumina HiSeq 2500. TCR libraries were prepared with molecular barcoding, using unique molecular identifiers to normalize TCRbeta repertoire quantification. TCRdb applied fastp at Q25 and MiXCR to the public reads, then kept only in-frame beta chains. Merged by CDR3 protein, the rows form single entries marked with the most common genes and DNA. Here the sample has about 230,000 distinct CDR3 sequences; more than 10% occur a single time. About 2.6% of the sample rests with the top ten.

The source was PBMCs from the stem cell graft donor, collected from the stem cell graft. Rearrangement joined TRBV5-5 to TRBJ1-6; tentative D gene TRBD1, with 5 bases matching. This TCR was sampled from a human donor who donated a stem cell graft to a child with acute lymphoblastic leukemia. The bases read TGTGCCAGCAGCTTCGCAGGGCCAAATTCACCCCTCCACTTT. Its translation reads: CASSFAGPNSPLHF.